The 25 T cell receptor beta chains reported below all come from one sample, sequenced in a study of blood T cell repertoires in COVID-19. Here immunoSEQ multiplex PCR was the method, and the copy in TCRdb shows in-frame clones only, minus some. Of 95,000 to 110,000 clones in the sample, roughly nine tenths were seen once. Sample: peripheral blood. Receptors were obtained from a woman of 80 years or more in a cohort sampled during active COVID-19.

This chain links TRBV9 with TRBJ2-5, with 14 bases fitting TRBD2. CDR1 and CDR2 (germline): SGDLS, YYNGEE. The V and J ends lost 3 bases and 5 bases, in that order; junction bases with no gene match: 6. CDR3 length: 16 amino acids. The CDR3 DNA reads TGTGCCAGCAGCGCCAGACTAGCGGGGGGGCTCGAGACCCAGTACTTC. Its protein is CASSARLAGGLETQYF.

The V and J genes are TRBV10-3 and TRBJ1-5, with no clear D. This CDR3 spans 14 amino acids. Per germline, CDR1 ENHRY and CDR2 SYGVKD. V was pared by 0 bases and J by 6 bases, with 9 bases between. The CDR3 DNA is TGTGCCATCAGTGAGTCTACGGCGGGTCAGCCCCAGCATTTT. Protein product: CAISESTAGQPQHF.

This clone has only one observation. The rearrangement links TRBV15 to TRBJ2-1, with 11 positions matching TRBD2. V dropped 5 bases and J dropped 13; count of bases not matched to a gene: 4. Looked up from germline, CDR1 is LNHNV and CDR2 is YYDKDF (reference sequence). The CDR3 has 12 amino acids. The CDR3 sequence is CATSGLAGGQFF. The CDR3 coding sequence is TGTGCCACCAGCGGCCTAGCGGGAGGACAGTTCTTC. Using reference TRBV15 and TRBJ2-1 for the parts outside the CDR3, the full variable domain is DAMVIQNPRYQVTQFGKPVTLSCSQTLNHNVMYWYQQKSSQAPKLLFHYYDKDFNNEADTPDNFQSRRPNTSFCFLDIRSPGLGDTAMYLCATSGLAGGQFFGPGTRLTVL.

This sequence joins TRBV19 and TRBJ2-3; a possible D gene is TRBD1 (6 bases). The CDR3 totals 15 residues. In germline, CDR1 is LNHDA, CDR2 SQIVND (reference sequence). Trimming removed 4 bases from V and 1 base from J, with 12 bases in between. The CDR3 loop reads CASSSRGGGTDTQYF. CDR3 sequence (DNA): TGTGCCAGTAGTAGCAGGGGTGGGGGCACAGATACGCAGTATTTT. Using reference TRBV19 and TRBJ2-3 for the parts outside the CDR3, the full variable domain is DGGITQSPKYLFRKEGQNVTLSCEQNLNHDAMYWYRQDPGQGLRLIYYSQIVNDFQKGDIAEGYSVSREKKESFPLTVTSAQKNPTAFYLCASSSRGGGTDTQYFGPGTRLTVL.

The V call is TRBV19, the J call TRBJ1-4, with 8 nucleotides matching TRBD1. Germline V CDR1 and CDR2: LNHDA, SQIVND (reference sequence). V gave up 4 bases and J gave up 6 bases; unmatched junction bases: 7. The CDR3 has 15 amino acids. CDR3 region: CASSRLGQAYEKLFF. The CDR3 DNA is TGTGCCAGTAGTAGACTGGGACAGGCATATGAAAAACTGTTTTTT.

The chain is built from TRBV6-5 and TRBJ1-1; tentative D call: TRBD1 (5 bases). V shed 7 bases and J shed 7 bases, with 13 bases lying between them. Germline V CDR1 and CDR2: MNHEY, SVGAGI. The CDR3 is 12 residues long. The CDR3 DNA is TGTGCCAGCACCTGGGGGGACGGTGAAGCTTTCTTT. Residues: CASTWGDGEAFF.

The V gene is TRBV10-3, the J gene TRBJ1-3; a possible D gene is TRBD1 (5 bases). Germline loops: CDR1 ENHRY, CDR2 SYGVKD. The CDR3 length is 14 residues. Trimming removed 2 bases at V and 4 bases at J, with 9 bases between. DNA of the CDR3: TGTGCCATCAGTGAGGGGGCGCGAGGAAACACCATATATTTT. Its translation is CAISEGARGNTIYF.

The rearrangement joins TRBV7-9 to TRBJ2-3; tentatively, D is TRBD1 (6 bases). V lost 5 bases, J lost 0 bases, and 12 bases lay in between. Germline V gene data show CDR1 as SEHNR and CDR2 as FQNEAQ (reference sequence). The CDR3 spans 15 residues. The DNA of the CDR3 is TGTGCCAGCAGCCTACAGGGTGGGAGCACAGATACGCAGTATTTT. This encodes CASSLQGGSTDTQYF.

V is TRBV3-1 (or the pseudogene TRBV3-2) and J is TRBJ1-2; tentative D call: TRBD1 (6 bases). The germline V and J ends were trimmed by 0 bases and 6 bases, with 11 bases remaining between them. Per the germline V gene, CDR1 is LGHDT and CDR2 is YNNKEL (reference sequence). CDR3 size: 14 residues. The CDR3 nucleotides are TGTGCCAGCAGCCAAGATACAGGGTTCGATGGCTACACCTTC. As protein: CASSQDTGFDGYTF.

This sequence joins TRBV5-6 and TRBJ1-4; unclear D gene. V was pared by 2 bases and J by 8 bases, with 10 bases between. Germline V gene sequence: CDR1 SGHDT, CDR2 YYEEEE. The length of the CDR3 is 13 residues. CDR3 loop: CASSFQNSEKLFF. CDR3 nucleotide sequence: TGTGCCAGCAGCTTCCAGAATTCGGAAAAACTGTTTTTT.

The chain recombines TRBV28 with TRBJ2-5; 8 nucleotides line up with TRBD2. Trimming at V came to 2 bases and at J to 2 bases, leaving 4 bases not matched to a gene. From germline, CDR1 is MDHEN and CDR2 SYDVKM. CDR3 length: 15 amino acids. In DNA form, the CDR3 reads TGTGCCAGCAGTTTAAGCGGGAGCTGGCAAGAGACCCAGTACTTC. It specifies CASSLSGSWQETQYF.

This clone was seen a few times. This chain connects TRBV7-9 to TRBJ2-7; no clear D gene. Per the germline V gene, CDR1 is SEHNR and CDR2 is FQNEAQ (reference sequence). CDR3 length: 14 residues. Trimming left V 2 bases short and J 3 bases short, with 11 bases between. CDR3 protein: CASSLYGEVYEQYF. For the CDR3, the DNA is TGTGCCAGCAGCTTATACGGCGAGGTCTACGAGCAGTACTTC. The variable domain in full, with the rest retrieved from reference TRBV7-9 and TRBJ2-7, is DTGVSQNPRHKITKRGQNVTFRCDPISEHNRLYWYRQTLGQGPEFLTYFQNEAQLEKSRLLSDRFSAERPKGSFSTLEIQRTEQGDSAMYLCASSLYGEVYEQYFGPGTRLTVT.

The chain is built from TRBV11-2 and TRBJ2-1; 11 bases fit TRBD1. With 5 bases clipped from V and 10 bases from J, the junction kept 10 bases outside the gene matches. CDR1 SGHAT and CDR2 FQNNGV come from the germline V gene. CDR3 length: 15 amino acids. CDR3 in DNA: TGTGCCAGCAGCCCGGACAGGGGGCCCTGGTGGGAGCAGTTCTTC. This gives the protein CASSPDRGPWWEQFF.

V gene TRBV10-3 combines with J gene TRBJ1-5, with 10 positions matching TRBD1. The CDR3 has 15 amino acids. Per germline, CDR1 ENHRY and CDR2 SYGVKD. J gave up 5 bases and V 6 bases, and 7 bases lay outside the gene matches. CDR3 coding DNA: TGTGCCATCAGAGACCTTGGACAGGGGGATCAGCCCCAGCATTTT. Translated, it gives CAIRDLGQGDQPQHF.

The J gene is TRBJ1-5, the V gene TRBV28; D gene ambiguous. The CDR3 is 13 amino acids. Per the germline V gene, CDR1 is MDHEN and CDR2 is SYDVKM. The ends were cut back, 8 bases at V and 6 bases at J, with 14 bases in the middle. CDR3 in DNA: TGTGCCAGCCACTGGTTGACTGGTCAGCCCCAGCATTTT. It codes for CASHWLTGQPQHF.

As for this clone: The same CDR3 is also encoded by other DNA sequences in this sample. The rearrangement uses TRBV5-1 and TRBJ2-3; no firm D call. Germline CDR1 is SGHRS and CDR2 is YFSETQ. Trimming pared 1 base from V and 5 bases from J, leaving 2 bases between. This CDR3 has 11 residues. CDR3 in DNA: TGCGCCAGCAGCTTGCAAGATACGCAGTATTTT. Its protein product is CASSLQDTQYF.

This rearrangement joins TRBV29-1 to TRBJ1-3, with TRBD1 matching over 8 bases. This CDR3 comprises 15 residues. Germline-derived CDR1 and CDR2 are SQVTM and ANQGSEA. The J segment lost 3 bases and the V segment lost 6 bases, leaving 10 bases of the junction unmatched. The CDR3: CSVTPTGGIGNTIYF. The CDR3 DNA sequence: TGCAGCGTCACACCAACAGGGGGAATTGGAAACACCATATATTTT.

This clone was found once. The chain is built from TRBV6-5 and TRBJ2-1, with 12 bases aligning to TRBD2. The germline V gene encodes CDR1 MNHEY and CDR2 SVGAGI. Trimming took 7 bases from V and 3 from J; bases not matched to a gene: 4. The CDR3 runs 15 residues. CDR3 region: CASTPSGGVYNEQFF. Here the CDR3 DNA reads TGTGCCAGCACCCCTAGCGGGGGGGTCTACAATGAGCAGTTCTTC.

The CDR3 sequence is CASSQEGGGQETQYF. CDR3 coding DNA: TGTGCCAGCAGCCAAGAAGGCGGAGGTCAAGAGACCCAGTACTTC. This chain joins TRBV3-1 (or the pseudogene TRBV3-2) and TRBJ2-5; perhaps TRBD2 as D (5 bases). The V end was cut by 0 bases, the J end by 2 bases, with 10 bases between. This CDR3 has 15 residues. The germline V gene encodes CDR1 LGHDT and CDR2 YNNKEL (reference sequence).

This chain joins TRBV14 and TRBJ2-7; 10 bases align to TRBD2. The CDR3 has 16 amino acids. Germline trimming cut 4 bases from V and 6 bases from J; bases unmatched to any gene: 12. The V gene's germline CDR1 is SGHDN and CDR2 FVKESK. The CDR3 sequence: CASSPYVWTSGGEQYF. The CDR3, as DNA: TGTGCCAGCAGCCCTTACGTTTGGACTAGCGGAGGCGAGCAGTACTTC.

This chain links TRBV7-2 with TRBJ1-1, with D possibly matching TRBD1 (6 bases). The V and J ends lost 4 bases and 9 bases respectively, with 21 bases between them. The CDR3 is 15 residues long. Germline V gives CDR1 SGHTA, CDR2 FQGNSA. The CDR3 region is CASSSQPGRGTQAFF. The CDR3 DNA reads as TGTGCCAGCAGCTCCCAACCGGGGAGGGGGACCCAAGCTTTCTTT.

The V and J genes are TRBV24-1 and TRBJ2-1, with D possibly TRBD1 on 9 matching bases. The germline V gene encodes CDR1 KGHDR and CDR2 SFDVKD. Trimming removed 4 bases at V and 1 base at J, with 28 bases between. This CDR3 spans 21 amino acids. The CDR3: CATSDPLGTGGIAGSYNEQFF. The CDR3 nucleotides read TGTGCCACCAGTGACCCTCTAGGAACAGGGGGCATAGCGGGATCCTACAATGAGCAGTTCTTC.

This chain links TRBV5-4 with TRBJ2-1, with 11 nucleotides matching TRBD1. The CDR3 is 18 residues long. V lost 4 bases to trimming and J lost 6 bases; unmatched junction nucleotides: 15. CDR1 is SGHNT and CDR2 is YYREEE in the germline V gene (reference sequence). CDR3 amino acids: CASSEKKGTGGSGNEQFF. CDR3 DNA: TGTGCCAGCAGCGAAAAGAAAGGGACAGGGGGTTCGGGCAATGAGCAGTTCTTC.

This sequence joins TRBV3-1 (or the pseudogene TRBV3-2) and TRBJ2-1; 10 bases line up with TRBD1. Germline V gene data show CDR1 as LGHDT and CDR2 as YNNKEL (reference sequence). The J segment lost 3 bases and the V segment lost 4 bases, leaving 9 bases of the junction unmatched. CDR3 length equals 17 residues. In DNA form, the CDR3 reads TGTGCCAGCAGCCCCCCAATGACAGGGGGCTTCTACAATGAGCAGTTCTTC. It specifies CASSPPMTGGFYNEQFF.

This chain links TRBV29-1 with TRBJ2-1; 8 nucleotides match TRBD2. The V segment lost 7 bases and the J segment 12 bases; nucleotides outside the gene matches: 11. Germline values: CDR1 SQVTM, CDR2 ANQGSEA. CDR3 size: 12 residues. CDR3 protein: CSAGGDPLGQFF. In DNA form, the CDR3 reads TGCAGCGCCGGGGGGGACCCCCTGGGGCAGTTCTTC.